These T cell receptor beta chains were read from a single sample in a study of metastatic and nonmetastatic thyroid tumors. TCRdb re-called clones via MiXCR from the PCR reads. Among roughly 4,000 clones listed, 30% to 40% were seen once. Input material: tumor tissue. The receptors here all came from a female donor with papillary thyroid cancer or a benign thyroid nodule (not recorded which). Some clones in this sample may be carry-over from other donors' samples. The CDR3 runs from the conserved cysteine through the conserved F or W. Size tells how often a clone was seen (once, few, many) or the class of an expanded clone, and some rows leave it out.

clone_size v_call cdr3_aa
. TRBV6-4 CASSDAGTSGSNEQFF
. TRBV2 CASTPGGDYGYTF
. TRBV20-1 CSARELGEGYGYTF
few TRBV6-1 CASKVGFNQPQHF
few TRBV28 CASRLPGPSNEQFF
few TRBV6-5 CASPTGLADHSLSYEQYF
few TRBV19 CASSPGQDYNEQFF
few TRBV6-1 CASSEITVTYEQYF
hyperexpanded TRBV10-1 CASSESRYNEQFF
few TRBV2 CASERGLAGYNEQFF
few TRBV6-2/TRBV6-3 CASSYSETGLYGYTF
few TRBV20-1 CSARDRTRGEQYF
few TRBV27 CASRTSLESYNEQFF
few TRBV6-1 CASRLLAGETQYF
medium-sized TRBV6-2/TRBV6-3 CASSSSDRESSPLHF
. TRBV6-1 CASTPGTGVHEQYF
. TRBV11-2 CASSEGLNYEQYF
. TRBV11-2 CASSSEWREETQYF
few TRBV6-5 CASSYAPGGGYTF
few TRBV10-3 CAISLQGSNTGELFF
few TRBV12-3/TRBV12-4 CASRGPGQMQYF
. TRBV20-1 CSALSGGVILNEQFF
. TRBV6-1 CASSVTGTGGLNEQFF
. TRBV4-1 CASSPGQSNSGANVLTF
. TRBV6-1 CASSAAGTISYNEQFF
. TRBV5-1 CASSGGGVGYGELFF
. TRBV11-2 CASSSRSFGGYTF
. TRBV12-3/TRBV12-4 CASSLISSDQPQHF
few TRBV7-2 CASSLTGMGDTQYF
few TRBV7-3 CASSYGNNEQFF
few TRBV10-3 CAISGGNEQYF